The subject of this entry is one T cell receptor beta chain. Its specificity is unknown. The data stem from a study of vaccination and CD4 T cells after COVID-19. The CDR3 is 20 amino acids. V lost 7 bases and J 0 bases, leaving 29 bases between the germline ends. Germline CDR1 MNHEY, CDR2 SMNVEV (reference sequence). Treatment here: roughly 10-day PBMC culture with coronavirus spike peptide pools or control peptides (ViraFEST assay). TCRs were sequenced by ViraFEST after antigen-specific T cells had been expanded with peptide pools. Scientists ran DNA taken from cultured CD4+ T cells through the Oncomine TCR Beta short-read assay for sequencing. TCRdb recomputed calls from the PCR reads with MiXCR, one row per CDR3 protein. The sample shows 10,000 to 15,000 distinct CDR3 sequences, just over 60% of them seen only once.

This TCR derives from a human donor who had recovered from COVID-19. V usage is TRBV27 and J usage is TRBJ2-3, with D maybe TRBD1 (8 bases). Material for sequencing was CD4+ T cells from blood, cultured in vitro. The CDR3 spells CASTDTRQGLAVTSTDTQYF. CDR3 DNA: TGTGCCAGCACCGATACGCGACAGGGGCTAGCGGTTACTAGCACAGATACGCAGTATTTT.